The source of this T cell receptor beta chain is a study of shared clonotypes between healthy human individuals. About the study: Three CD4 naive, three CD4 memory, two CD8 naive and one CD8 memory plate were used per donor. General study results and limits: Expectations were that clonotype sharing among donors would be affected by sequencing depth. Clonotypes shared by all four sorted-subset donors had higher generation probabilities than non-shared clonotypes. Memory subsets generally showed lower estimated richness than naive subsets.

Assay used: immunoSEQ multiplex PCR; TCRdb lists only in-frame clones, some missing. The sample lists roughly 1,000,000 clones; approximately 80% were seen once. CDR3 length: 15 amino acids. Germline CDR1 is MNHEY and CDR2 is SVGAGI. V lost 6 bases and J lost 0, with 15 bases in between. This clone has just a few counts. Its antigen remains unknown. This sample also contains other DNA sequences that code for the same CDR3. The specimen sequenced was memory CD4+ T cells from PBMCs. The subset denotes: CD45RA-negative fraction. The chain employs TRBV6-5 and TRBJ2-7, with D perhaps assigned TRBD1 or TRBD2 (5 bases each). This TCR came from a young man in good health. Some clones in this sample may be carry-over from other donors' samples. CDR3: CASRLAWDGSYEQYF. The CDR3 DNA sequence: TGTGCCAGCAGGCTCGCTTGGGACGGCTCCTACGAGCAGTACTTC.